This T cell receptor beta chain was identified during a study of PD-L1 blockade in urothelial cancer. TCRdb's table, derived via immunoSEQ multiplex PCR, lists solely in-frame clones and lacks some. This table has 130,000 or so clones, around 84% appearing once. Germline-derived CDR1 and CDR2 are MGHRA and YSYEKL. Between the trimmed V and J ends, which lost 0 bases and 0 bases, there was a span of 6 bases. The CDR3 contains 15 residues. In this sample, this clone turned up a few times. Noted time point: pretreatment peripheral blood. This sequence joins TRBV4-1 and TRBJ1-3; D remains ambiguous. The sequence came from a man aged 45 to 65 with urothelial cancer. Sample: PBMCs, taken around atezolizumab (anti-PD-L1) treatment. The CDR3 bases are TGCGCCAGCAGCCAAGACACGAGCTCTGGAAACACCATATATTTT. Translated, it gives CASSQDTSSGNTIYF.